The following is a T cell receptor beta chain sequence with its context. Followed over time, Seattle patients had been enrolled while infection was active. This specimen comes from a study of blood T cell repertoires in COVID-19. Method: immunoSEQ multiplex PCR; TCRdb's copy keeps in-frame clones and lacks some. In the table there are around 60,000 clones, roughly 83% of which are singletons. The CDR3 is made up of 16 amino acids. The V segment lost 4 bases and the J segment 4 bases; nucleotides outside the gene matches: 9. Germline lookup yields CDR1 MDHEN and CDR2 SYDVKM. This chain uses TRBV28 with TRBJ1-3, with 8 bases fitting TRBD1. The source material was peripheral blood. This TCR came from a man in his 60s with COVID-19, enrolled during active disease. The CDR3 bases are TGTGCCAGCAGTTCGCAACAAGGGACAGGAGGAAACACCATATATTTT. This sequence encodes CASSSQQGTGGNTIYF. Full variable domain (remainder filled in from reference TRBV28 and TRBJ1-3): DVKVTQSSRYLVKRTGEKVFLECVQDMDHENMFWYRQDPGLGLRLIYFSYDVKMKEKGDIPEGYSVSREKKERFSLILESASTNQTSMYLCASSSQQGTGGNTIYFGEGSWLTVV.